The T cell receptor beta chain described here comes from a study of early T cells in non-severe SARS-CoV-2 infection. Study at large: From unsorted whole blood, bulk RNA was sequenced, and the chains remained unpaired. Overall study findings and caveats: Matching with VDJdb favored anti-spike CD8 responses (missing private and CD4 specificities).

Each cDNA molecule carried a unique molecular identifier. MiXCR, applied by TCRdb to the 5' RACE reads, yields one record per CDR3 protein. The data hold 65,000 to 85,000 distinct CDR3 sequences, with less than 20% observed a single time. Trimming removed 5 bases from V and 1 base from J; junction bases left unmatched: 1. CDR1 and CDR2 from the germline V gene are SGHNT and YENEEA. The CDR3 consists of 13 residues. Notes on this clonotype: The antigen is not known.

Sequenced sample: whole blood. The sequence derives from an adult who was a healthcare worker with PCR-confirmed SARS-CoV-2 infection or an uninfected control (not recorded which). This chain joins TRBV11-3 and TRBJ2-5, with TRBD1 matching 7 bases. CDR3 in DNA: TGTGCCAGCAGCGACAGGGCCCAAGAGACCCAGTACTTC. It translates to CASSDRAQETQYF.